Listed below are T cell receptor beta chains from one sample, sequenced in a study of type 1 regulatory T cells. TCRdb recomputed calls from the reads with MiXCR, one row per CDR3 protein. The data show 60,000 to 70,000 distinct CDR3 sequences, almost 50% seen once. Their antigens remain unidentified. Material: cultured non-Tr1 T cells, either the whole culture or a sorted T cell fraction (not recorded which). The receptors originated from a human donor in good health. Both conserved end residues are part of each CDR3. The D gene is left open where the match is weak. Part of the rows lack a size; the others show once, few, many or a class for expanded clones.

J: TRBJ1-1
size: NA
V: TRBV6-6
D: TRBD1
DNA: TGTGCCAGCAGTTCGCATGGAGGGACAGGGGGGAACACTGAAGCTTTCTTT
CDR3: CASSSHGGTGGNTEAFF

J: TRBJ2-6
size: NA
V: TRBV28
D: NA
DNA: TGTGCCAGCAGTTCCAACCCTTTGGACCACTGGGCCAACGTCCTGACTTTC
CDR3: CASSSNPLDHWANVLTF

J: TRBJ2-5
size: NA
V: TRBV9
D: TRBD1
DNA: TGTGCCAGCAGCGTAGCCCCCCAGACACAGGGGCAGGAGACCCAGTACTTC
CDR3: CASSVAPQTQGQETQYF

J: TRBJ1-3
size: NA
V: TRBV6-2/TRBV6-3
D: NA
DNA: TGTGCCAGCAGTAACATACAGGGAGCCGGAAACACCATATATTTT
CDR3: CASSNIQGAGNTIYF

J: TRBJ1-1
size: NA
V: TRBV7-2
D: NA
DNA: TGTGCCAGCGGCGTGGACACTGAAGCTTTCTTT
CDR3: CASGVDTEAFF

J: TRBJ2-3
size: NA
V: TRBV3-1
D: NA
DNA: TGTGCCAGCAGCCGGCGGGGTAGCACAGATACGCAGTATTTT
CDR3: CASSRRGSTDTQYF

J: TRBJ2-5
size: NA
V: TRBV24-1
D: NA
DNA: TGTGCCACCAGTGATCGCGATACGCAACGGGAGACCCAGTACTTC
CDR3: CATSDRDTQRETQYF

J: TRBJ2-4
size: NA
V: TRBV7-2
D: NA
DNA: TGTGCCAGCAGCCCGGACAGCGGAAACATTCAGTACTTC
CDR3: CASSPDSGNIQYF

J: TRBJ1-6
size: NA
V: TRBV6-6
D: NA
DNA: TGTGCCAGCACAAACGAGAACAGATTAATGACCCTCCACTTT
CDR3: CASTNENRLMTLHF

J: TRBJ1-1
size: NA
V: TRBV13
D: NA
DNA: TGTGCCAGCAGCTTCGGACAGTTATACACTGAAGCTTTCTTT
CDR3: CASSFGQLYTEAFF

J: TRBJ2-5
size: NA
V: TRBV7-9
D: TRBD2
DNA: TGTGCCAGCAGCTTGGGGACCGGGACTAGAGAGAAGACCCAGTACTTC
CDR3: CASSLGTGTREKTQYF

J: TRBJ1-1
size: few
V: TRBV12-3/TRBV12-4
D: TRBD1
DNA: TGTGCCAGCGGACACAGGGGTTACACTGAAGCTTTCTTT
CDR3: CASGHRGYTEAFF

J: TRBJ1-3
size: NA
V: TRBV15
D: NA
DNA: TGTGCCACCAGCCCGGGAGCGAGCTCTGGAAACACCATATATTTT
CDR3: CATSPGASSGNTIYF

J: TRBJ2-6
size: few
V: TRBV5-1
D: TRBD1
DNA: TGCGCCAGCAGCGAGACAGGGACCGGGGCCAACGTCCTGACTTTC
CDR3: CASSETGTGANVLTF

J: TRBJ2-5
size: NA
V: TRBV13
D: NA
DNA: TGTGCCAGCAGCTTCGGGACCATCCAAGAGACCCAGTACTTC
CDR3: CASSFGTIQETQYF

J: TRBJ2-5
size: few
V: TRBV7-2
D: NA
DNA: TGTGCCAGCAGCTTAAGGGTGTCGTCCAGACAGCGGCGGGAGACCCAGTACTTC
CDR3: CASSLRVSSRQRRETQYF

J: TRBJ1-2
size: NA
V: TRBV3-1
D: TRBD1
DNA: TGTGCCAGCAGCCACACGACAGGGGGCTTTGGCTACACCTTC
CDR3: CASSHTTGGFGYTF

J: TRBJ2-3
size: few
V: TRBV18
D: NA
DNA: TGTGCCAGCTCAACCACAGATACGCAGTATTTT
CDR3: CASSTTDTQYF

J: TRBJ1-2
size: NA
V: TRBV9
D: TRBD1
DNA: TGTGCCAGCAGCTACCGGGACAGGGACTATGGCTACACCTTC
CDR3: CASSYRDRDYGYTF

J: TRBJ2-1
size: few
V: TRBV4-1
D: NA
DNA: TGCGCCAGCAGCCAAGTGGATATCATCTCCTACAATGAGCAGTTCTTC
CDR3: CASSQVDIISYNEQFF

J: TRBJ1-3
size: NA
V: TRBV20-1
D: TRBD1
DNA: TGCAGTGCTTCGACAGGGTTTTCTGGAAACACCATATATTTT
CDR3: CSASTGFSGNTIYF

J: TRBJ1-1
size: many
V: TRBV7-2
D: NA
DNA: TGTGCCAGCAGCTTATTGGTTGGAAAGAAGGACACTGAAGCTTTCTTT
CDR3: CASSLLVGKKDTEAFF